This T cell receptor (beta chain) was retrieved from a study of T-cell memory formation after mild COVID-19. About the research overall: TCR clusters mostly belonged to single donors. Overall study findings and caveats: Unconfirmed was the SARS-CoV-2 specificity of second-wave clones that peaked on day 37.

This clonotype was observed a handful of times. Its cognate antigen is unknown. The CDR3 is 13 residues long. CDR1 and CDR2 (germline): KGHDR, SFDVKD. Trimming shortened V by 3 bases and J by 9 bases, and 11 bases separated the two germline ends. TCRdb recomputed calls from the 5' RACE reads with MiXCR, one row per CDR3 protein. The sample has hundreds of thousands of distinct CDR3 sequences, roughly 21% seen once. This chain links TRBV24-1 with TRBJ2-1, with a weak D call TRBD1 (5 bases). The specimen sequenced was PBMCs or a T cell subset sorted from them (not recorded which). The source is an adult woman who had mild COVID-19 (a few samples of this study predate the infection). Cell type and time point are not known. The CDR3 region has the DNA TGTGCCACCAGTGATCCCAACAGGATTGAGCAGTTCTTC. Translated: CATSDPNRIEQFF.